The clone carrying this T cell receptor (beta chain) came up once. Libraries were prepared by immunoSEQ multiplex PCR; TCRdb keeps only in-frame clonotypes and omits some of them. The table lists about 72,000 clones, 70% to 90% of them singletons. The CDR3 has 15 residues. The V gene's germline CDR1 is SGDLS and CDR2 YYNGEE. V lost 2 bases to trimming and J lost 5 bases, with 16 bases between them. Time point reported: pretreatment peripheral blood. This sample was taken from a study of PD-L1 blockade in urothelial cancer. The rearrangement links TRBV9 to TRBJ2-5; maybe TRBD2 (6 bases). The material was PBMCs, obtained around atezolizumab (anti-PD-L1) treatment. The receptor comes from a man aged 60 to 75 with urothelial cancer. The CDR3 DNA reads as TGTGCCAGCAGCGTGGGGGTGACTAGTCGGGAGACCCAGTACTTC. It translates to CASSVGVTSRETQYF.